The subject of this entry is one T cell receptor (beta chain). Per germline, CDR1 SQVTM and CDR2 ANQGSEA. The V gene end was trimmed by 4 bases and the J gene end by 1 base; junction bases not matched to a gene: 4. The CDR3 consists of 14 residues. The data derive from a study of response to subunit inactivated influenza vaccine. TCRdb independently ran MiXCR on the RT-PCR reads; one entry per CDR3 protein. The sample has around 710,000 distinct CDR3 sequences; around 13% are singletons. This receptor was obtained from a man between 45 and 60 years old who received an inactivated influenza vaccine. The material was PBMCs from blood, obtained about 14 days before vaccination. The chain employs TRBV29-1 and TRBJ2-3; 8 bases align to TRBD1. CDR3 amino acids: CSVASGQGTDTQYF. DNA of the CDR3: TGCAGCGTTGCATCGGGACAGGGCACAGATACGCAGTATTTT.